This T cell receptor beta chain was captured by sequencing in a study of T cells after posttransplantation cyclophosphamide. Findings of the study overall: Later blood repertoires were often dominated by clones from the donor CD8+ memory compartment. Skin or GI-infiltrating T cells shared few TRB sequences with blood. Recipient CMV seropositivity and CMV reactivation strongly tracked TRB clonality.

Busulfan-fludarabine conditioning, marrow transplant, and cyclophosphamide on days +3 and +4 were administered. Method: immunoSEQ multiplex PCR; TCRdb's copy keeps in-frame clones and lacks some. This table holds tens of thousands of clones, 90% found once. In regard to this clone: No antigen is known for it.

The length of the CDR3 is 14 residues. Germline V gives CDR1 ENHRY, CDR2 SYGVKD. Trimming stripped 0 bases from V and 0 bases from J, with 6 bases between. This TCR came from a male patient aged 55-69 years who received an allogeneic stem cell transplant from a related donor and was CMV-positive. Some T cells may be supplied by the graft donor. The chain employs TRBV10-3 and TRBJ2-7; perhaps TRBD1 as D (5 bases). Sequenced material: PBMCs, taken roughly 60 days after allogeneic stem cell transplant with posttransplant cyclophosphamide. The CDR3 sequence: CAISESTDSYEQYF. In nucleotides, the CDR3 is TGTGCCATCAGTGAGTCGACAGACTCCTACGAGCAGTACTTC.